Below, 18 T cell receptor beta chains from the same sample are listed, as sequenced in a study of spatial heterogeneity in lung cancer. Time point here: sample taken at primary tumor resection. In TCRdb, the 5' RACE reads were re-called with MiXCR into one record per CDR3 protein. The sample holds 5,000 or so distinct CDR3 sequences, less than 15% seen once. The source material was normal lung tissue next to the tumor, sampled at surgery. All receptors come from a female donor with early-stage non-small cell lung cancer.

This clonotype is deemed medium-sized (0.01 to 0.1%). The rearrangement uses TRBV12-3 or TRBV12-4 and TRBJ1-2; 8 bases map to TRBD1. The V gene end was trimmed by 6 bases and the J gene end by 7 bases; junction bases not matched to a gene: 10. The length of the CDR3 is 14 residues. The CDR3 sequence is CASRLNQGALGYTF. DNA of the CDR3: TGTGCCAGCAGACTAAATCAGGGGGCGCTTGGCTACACCTTC.

This clonotype was observed many times. This sequence joins TRBV3-1 and TRBJ2-1; TRBD2 matches 7 bases. Germline V gene sequence: CDR1 LGHDT, CDR2 YNNKEL (reference sequence). This CDR3 contains 15 residues. Trimming removed 3 bases from V and 8 bases from J; junction bases left unmatched: 10. CDR3 sequence: CASSHLAGRADEQFF. The CDR3 DNA is TGTGCCAGCAGCCACTTAGCGGGTAGGGCTGATGAGCAGTTCTTC.

V usage is TRBV6-2 or TRBV6-3 and J usage is TRBJ1-2, with 7 positions matching TRBD1. Germline loops: CDR1 MNHEY, CDR2 SVGEGT. After removal of 5 bases from V and 5 bases from J, the junction contained 5 bases not matched to a gene. The CDR3 loop spans 13 amino acids. The CDR3 coding sequence is TGTGCCAGCAGTAAAGACAGGGCGTATGGCTACACCTTC. This translates into CASSKDRAYGYTF.

This clonotype showed up many times. This chain connects TRBV19 to TRBJ2-2; D may match TRBD1 or TRBD2 (5 bases each). In germline, CDR1 is LNHDA, CDR2 SQIVND (reference sequence). Trimming pared 3 bases from V and 14 bases from J, leaving 13 bases between. The CDR3 covers 12 residues. The CDR3 spells CASSMSGQGLFF. Here the CDR3 DNA reads TGTGCCAGTAGTATGAGCGGCCAGGGCCTGTTTTTT.

This chain uses TRBV29-1 with TRBJ1-1, with 7 bases fitting TRBD1. J was trimmed by 3 bases and V by 4 bases; bases with no gene match: 11. CDR3 size: 15 residues. CDR1 SQVTM and CDR2 ANQGSEA come from the germline V gene. The CDR3 protein is CSVVGEGGPYTEAFF. In DNA form, the CDR3 reads TGCAGCGTTGTAGGCGAAGGGGGCCCGTACACTGAAGCTTTCTTT. The full variable domain, with the rest looked up from reference TRBV29-1 and TRBJ1-1, is SAVISQKPSRDICQRGTSLTIQCQVDSQVTMMFWYRQQPGQSLTLIATANQGSEATYESGFVIDKFPISRPNLTFSTLTVSNMSPEDSSIYLCSVVGEGGPYTEAFFGQGTRLTVV.

The V gene is TRBV2, the J gene TRBJ1-6, with D maybe TRBD1 (5 bases). The ends were cut back, 7 bases at V and 10 bases at J, with 8 bases in the middle. CDR3 length equals 11 residues. Germline CDR1 SNHLY, CDR2 FYNNEI. The CDR3 nucleotides are TGTGCCAGCATGAACAGGTCACCCCTCCACTTT. Translated: CASMNRSPLHF. The full variable domain, its missing parts supplied by reference TRBV2 and TRBJ1-6, is EPEVTQTPSHQVTQMGQEVILRCVPISNHLYFYWYRQILGQKVEFLVSFYNNEISEKSEIFDDQFSVERPDGSNFTLKIRSTKLEDSAMYFCASMNRSPLHFGNGTRLTVT.

To note about this clonotype: One junction end does not reproduce the germline sequence, and a read error may be involved. The rearrangement links TRBV6-2 or TRBV6-3 to TRBJ2-1, with 8 bases aligning to TRBD2. The germline gives CDR1 MNHEY, CDR2 SVGEGT. The CDR3 contains 14 residues. The CDR3 spells CASSSGTRLNEQLF. DNA of the CDR3: TGTGCCAGCAGTTCCGGGACTAGACTCAATGAGCAGCTCTTC.

This clonotype was seen only a few times. CDR3: CSAIPSGSAEAFF. CDR3 bases: TGCAGTGCGATTCCCTCAGGGAGCGCTGAAGCTTTCTTT. The chain carries TRBV20-1 and TRBJ1-1, with D possibly matching TRBD1 (5 bases). The germline CDR1 and CDR2 sequences are DFQATT and SNEGSKA (reference sequence). Between the trimmed V and J ends, which lost 6 bases and 6 bases, there was a span of 17 bases. This CDR3 contains 13 residues.

This clonotype was seen a few times. The CDR3: CATYGDSAGDEQYF. CDR3 nucleotide sequence: TGTGCCACCTACGGGGACAGTGCCGGCGACGAGCAGTACTTC. This sequence joins TRBV6-6 and TRBJ2-7, with TRBD1 identical over 7 bases. With V trimmed by 10 bases and J by 5 bases, 14 bases remained unmatched. Germline V gene lookup returns CDR1 MNHNY and CDR2 SVGAGI (reference sequence). This CDR3 has 14 residues.

This clonotype is classed as medium-sized (0.01 to 0.1%). J is TRBJ2-1 and V is TRBV4-2, with unresolved D. V dropped 1 base and J dropped 10 bases, with 14 bases sitting between them. This CDR3 contains 14 residues. The germline CDR1 and CDR2 sequences are LGHNA and YNFKEQ. The CDR3 sequence is CASSQGERVREQFF. CDR3 sequence (DNA): TGTGCCAGCAGCCAAGGTGAAAGGGTTAGGGAGCAGTTCTTC.

V gene TRBV3-1 combines with J gene TRBJ1-1, with 8 positions matching TRBD1. The V gene's germline CDR1 is LGHDT and CDR2 YNNKEL (reference sequence). This CDR3 has 14 amino acids. V was pared by 3 bases and J by 6 bases, with 6 bases of the junction left unmatched. Here the CDR3 reads CASSHLDRVAEAFF. The CDR3 DNA reads as TGTGCCAGCAGCCACCTGGACAGGGTCGCTGAAGCTTTCTTT.

This chain links TRBV20-1 with TRBJ1-1; D not resolved. Deletions cut 5 bases from V and 8 bases from J, with 9 bases between. The CDR3 extends over 10 amino acids. From germline, CDR1 is DFQATT and CDR2 SNEGSKA (reference sequence). The CDR3 sequence is CSADKGEAFF. Written as DNA, the CDR3 is TGCAGTGCTGATAAGGGAGAAGCTTTCTTT.

V is TRBV5-1 and J is TRBJ2-3; TRBD2 agrees at 14 bases. The V segment lost 4 bases and the J segment 5 bases; nucleotides outside the gene matches: 3. This CDR3 has 15 amino acids. Germline CDR1 and CDR2: SGHRS and YFSETQ. The CDR3 DNA reads as TGCGCCAGCAGCCGAGGACTAGCGGGGGGAGATACGCAGTATTTT. This encodes CASSRGLAGGDTQYF.

The sample holds many counts of this clonotype. The rearrangement links TRBV12-3 or TRBV12-4 to TRBJ2-2; the D call may be TRBD1 or TRBD2 (5 bases each). The CDR3 sequence is 15 residues long. V was cut by 4 bases and J by 2 bases, with 11 bases left in between. CDR3 amino acids: CASSSEGLNTGELFF. For the CDR3, the DNA is TGTGCCAGCAGTTCCGAGGGGCTTAACACCGGGGAGCTGTTTTTT.

This clonotype appeared many times. The V call is TRBV7-9, the J call TRBJ2-7; unclear D gene. The CDR3 has 12 residues. V gave up 3 bases and J gave up 4 bases, with 7 bases separating them. The germline gives CDR1 SEHNR, CDR2 FQNEAQ (reference sequence). CDR3: CASSLEKYEQYF. CDR3 in DNA: TGTGCCAGCAGCTTGGAGAAATACGAGCAGTACTTC. Together with reference TRBV7-9 and TRBJ2-7, the CDR3 gives the full variable domain: DTGVSQNPRHKITKRGQNVTFRCDPISEHNRLYWYRQTLGQGPEFLTYFQNEAQLEKSRLLSDRFSAERPKGSFSTLEIQRTEQGDSAMYLCASSLEKYEQYFGPGTRLTVT.

This clonotype has a count of ten or more. V gene TRBV12-3 or TRBV12-4 combines with J gene TRBJ1-1; D remains ambiguous. The CDR3 runs to 13 residues. The V and J ends lost 7 bases and 4 bases respectively, with 13 bases between them. CDR3: CASTLAASTEAFF. CDR3 coding DNA: TGTGCCAGCACCCTGGCGGCGTCCACTGAAGCTTTCTTT.

Ten or more counts support this clonotype. The chain links TRBV7-2 to TRBJ2-6, with D hard to call. The length of the CDR3 is 15 residues. The germline V gene encodes CDR1 SGHTA and CDR2 FQGNSA. V was clipped by 6 bases and J by 2 bases, with 11 bases between them. Here the CDR3 DNA reads TGTGCCAGCAGTCACAGTAGGACTGGGGCCAACGTCCTGACTTTC. Its translation is CASSHSRTGANVLTF.

This clonotype is classed as medium-sized (0.01 to 0.1%). This sequence joins TRBV10-3 and TRBJ1-5; D is possibly TRBD1 (6 bases). The CDR3 spans 13 residues. CDR1 is ENHRY, CDR2 SYGVKD, per germline. V shed 6 bases and J shed 3 bases, with 9 bases lying between them. The CDR3 sequence is CAIRGQFNQPQHF. In DNA form, the CDR3 reads TGTGCCATCAGAGGACAGTTCAATCAGCCCCAGCATTTT.